This TCR beta chain was observed in a study of T cells expressing NK-cell markers. Findings of the study overall: NKG2C+ dominant clonotypes from 6 or 7 donors made up about 1.0-7.5% of CD8+ T cells. The same clonotypes also predominated in the CD3+CD56-NKG2C+ fraction of a few donors.

It was by 5'RACE template switching with UMIs that TCR beta cDNA was made. No DNA is given; TCRdb re-called the 5' RACE reads and lists each CDR3 protein once. Recorded for this sample: around 140,000 distinct CDR3 sequences. Notes on this clonotype: Its antigen is unidentified.

The CDR3 is 14 amino acids. The germline CDR1 and CDR2 sequences are MGHRA and YSYEKL. The origin of this receptor is a young man in good health. J is TRBJ1-1 and V is TRBV4-1; TCRdb reports TRBD1, a call that lacks DNA to check it against. The sequenced sample was blood T cells: a sorted CD56 or NKG2C T cell subset, CD4+ or CD8+ T cells, or bulk PBMC T cells (not recorded which). Here the CDR3 reads CASSLAPGDTEAFF.